This T cell receptor (beta chain) was captured in a study of chemoradiotherapy in HPV16-positive cancers. CDR3 length equals 14 residues. Germline V lookup: CDR1 SGHRS, CDR2 YFSETQ. Trimming took off 2 bases at V and 5 bases at J, with 13 bases between the two ends. Using immunoSEQ multiplex PCR, the repertoire was profiled, and TCRdb retains in-frame clones only, with some absent. The table shows approximately 14,000 clones, with almost 90% occurring only once. Details on this clone: Antigen unknown.

Study-wide findings and caveats: Functional assays defining HPV-specific T cells used only a couple of HPV16-positive patients.

This chain links TRBV5-1 with TRBJ1-2, with D perhaps matching TRBD1 (5 bases). The TCR originated in a human donor with HPV-associated anogenital cancer. Sample: blood, taken from a patient who underwent chemoradiotherapy. The CDR3, as DNA: TGCGCCAGCAGCTTCACCCGGGGGGGTTATGGCTACACCTTC. The encoded protein is CASSFTRGGYGYTF.